Shown below are 18 T cell receptor beta chains from a single sample sequenced in a study of T cell responses to AZD1222 COVID-19 vaccine. Sequenced by immunoSEQ multiplex PCR; TCRdb stores in-frame clones only, minus some. The profile shows some 140,000 clones, just over 90% of them singletons. This specimen consisted of peripheral blood, obtained on day 0 of AZD1222 vaccination. The source of these receptors is an adult in good health.

The rearrangement links TRBV5-6 to TRBJ1-5; 12 positions match TRBD1. Germline values: CDR1 SGHDT, CDR2 YYEEEE. CDR3 length: 16 residues. Trimming at V came to 4 bases and at J to 3 bases, leaving 5 bases not matched to a gene. CDR3 bases: TGTGCCAGCAGCCACGGGACAGGGGGCTTCAATCAGCCCCAGCATTTT. It specifies CASSHGTGGFNQPQHF.

The chain employs TRBV3-1 (or the pseudogene TRBV3-2) and TRBJ2-7; D unclear. This CDR3 region has 14 residues. V was trimmed by 4 bases and J by 0 bases, leaving 10 bases between them. Germline V gene data show CDR1 as LGHDT and CDR2 as YNNKEL (reference sequence). CDR3 sequence reads: CASSPLLSSYEQYF. The CDR3 bases are TGTGCCAGCAGCCCCCTACTGTCCTCCTACGAGCAGTACTTC.

CDR3 nucleotides: TGTGCCAGCAGTCAACAGGGGGCGGCTTTCTTT. Translating gives CASSQQGAAFF. The gene calls are TRBV6-2 or TRBV6-3 and TRBJ1-1; 9 bases align to TRBD1. V lost 5 bases and J lost 11; bases outside the gene matches: 3. The length of the CDR3 is 11 residues. CDR1 MNHEY and CDR2 SVGEGT come from the germline V gene.

In its sample, this clone was seen once. This rearrangement joins TRBV3-1 (or the pseudogene TRBV3-2) to TRBJ2-3, with TRBD2 matching over 7 bases. CDR3 length equals 15 residues. The J segment lost 1 base and the V segment lost 4 bases, leaving 5 bases of the junction unmatched. Germline CDR1 is LGHDT and CDR2 is YNNKEL (reference sequence). The DNA of the CDR3 is TGTGCCAGCAGCCGGACTAGGCCTGGCACAGATACGCAGTATTTT. Protein: CASSRTRPGTDTQYF.

The CDR3 nucleotides read TGTGCCAGCAGCCGAAGACAGCCGGGCGTCTATGGCTACACCTTC. It encodes CASSRRQPGVYGYTF. This chain joins TRBV5-4 and TRBJ1-2; perhaps TRBD1 as D (5 bases). The CDR3 extends over 15 amino acids. Between the trimmed V and J ends, which lost 4 bases and 4 bases, there was a span of 17 bases. Germline CDR1 reads SGHNT; CDR2 reads YYREEE (reference sequence).

The chain carries TRBV9 and TRBJ1-2; D might be TRBD1 (5 bases). CDR1 is SGDLS, CDR2 YYNGEE, per germline. The V gene lost 4 bases and the J gene lost 4 bases, with 23 bases spanning the gap. CDR3 size: 17 residues. CDR3 coding DNA: TGTGCCAGCAGCCCCTTTGGAAGGGGAGGGCTCTCCTATGGCTACACCTTC. It encodes CASSPFGRGGLSYGYTF.

The chain combines TRBV7-9 with TRBJ1-4, with TRBD1 identical over 10 bases. After removal of 3 bases from V and 3 bases from J, the junction contained 1 base not matched to a gene. This CDR3 has 15 residues. Per germline, CDR1 SEHNR and CDR2 FQNEAQ (reference sequence). DNA for the CDR3: TGTGCCAGCAGCTTCGGACAGGGGGCTAATGAAAAACTGTTTTTT. Amino acids: CASSFGQGANEKLFF.

This clone was picked up one time. The chain is built from TRBV7-9 and TRBJ2-6; 9 nucleotides agree with TRBD1. The CDR3 extends over 18 amino acids. Germline V CDR1 and CDR2: SEHNR, FQNEAQ (reference sequence). V lost 6 bases, J lost 0 bases, and 9 bases stayed unmatched. In DNA form, the CDR3 reads TGTGCCAGCAGTCTAGGGTGGGACAGGGTCTCTGGGGCCAACGTCCTGACTTTC. It yields the protein CASSLGWDRVSGANVLTF. Combining the CDR3 with reference TRBV7-9 and TRBJ2-6 gives the whole variable domain DTGVSQNPRHKITKRGQNVTFRCDPISEHNRLYWYRQTLGQGPEFLTYFQNEAQLEKSRLLSDRFSAERPKGSFSTLEIQRTEQGDSAMYLCASSLGWDRVSGANVLTFGAGSRLTVL.

The V call is TRBV4-2, the J call TRBJ2-2; 11 positions agree with TRBD1. Germline CDR1 is LGHNA and CDR2 is YNFKEQ. The V segment lost 4 bases and the J segment 6 bases; nucleotides outside the gene matches: 4. The CDR3 spans 15 residues. In nucleotides, the CDR3 is TGTGCCAGCAGCCCACCGGGACAGGGGGCCGGGGAGCTGTTTTTT. Protein product: CASSPPGQGAGELFF.

The CDR3 bases are TGTGCCAGCAGCCAAGTTAATACAGGGGGCATGTTCTATGGCTACACCTTC. Its protein product is CASSQVNTGGMFYGYTF. The chain combines TRBV4-2 with TRBJ1-2; 9 nucleotides agree with TRBD1. With 1 base clipped from V and 4 bases from J, the junction kept 10 bases outside the gene matches. Germline assignment: CDR1 LGHNA and CDR2 YNFKEQ. The CDR3 is made up of 17 amino acids.

The chain has TRBV10-3 and TRBJ1-2; 9 bases line up with TRBD1. V trimming: 3 bases; J trimming: 7 bases; junction bases outside the gene matches: 9. Germline V gene data show CDR1 as ENHRY and CDR2 as SYGVKD. The CDR3 has 15 residues. CDR3 DNA sequence: TGTGCCATCAGTGACGGGGACAGGGTCGTTTCTGGCTACACCTTC. Translated: CAISDGDRVVSGYTF.

The chain recombines TRBV7-2 with TRBJ2-1; 9 nucleotides agree with TRBD1. J was trimmed by 12 bases and V by 1 base; bases with no gene match: 1. This CDR3 has 12 amino acids. Germline V lookup: CDR1 SGHTA, CDR2 FQGNSA. The CDR3 DNA reads as TGTGCCAGCAGCTTAGTGGACAGGGGGCAGTTCTTC. Translating gives CASSLVDRGQFF. The full variable domain, in which reference TRBV7-2 and TRBJ2-1 provide the parts outside the CDR3, is GAGVSQSPSNKVTEKGKDVELRCDPISGHTALYWYRQSLGQGLEFLIYFQGNSAPDKSGLPSDRFSAERTGGSVSTLTIQRTQQEDSAVYLCASSLVDRGQFFGPGTRLTVL.

This rearrangement joins TRBV12-3 or TRBV12-4 to TRBJ2-4; possibly TRBD2 for D (7 bases). The CDR3 covers 13 residues. The ends were cut back, 3 bases at V and 6 bases at J, with 9 bases in the middle. The CDR3 is CASSFGGRNIQYF. The CDR3 coding sequence is TGTGCCAGCAGTTTCGGGGGGCGAAACATTCAGTACTTC.

The chain combines TRBV6-2 or TRBV6-3 with TRBJ1-5; D is uncertain. Trimming removed 2 bases at V and 6 bases at J, with 5 bases between. In germline, CDR1 is MNHEY, CDR2 SVGEGT. The CDR3 has 12 amino acids. Written as DNA, the CDR3 is TGTGCCAGCAGTTACGGGTTTCAGCCCCAGCATTTT. Its protein is CASSYGFQPQHF.

This chain joins TRBV30 and TRBJ1-5; D gene uncertain. In germline, CDR1 is GTSNPN, CDR2 SVGIG (reference sequence). The CDR3 is made up of 15 amino acids. V was cut by 1 base and J by 3 bases, with 13 bases left in between. CDR3 bases: TGTGCCTGGAGTGGGTGGCCTCAACTCAATCAGCCCCAGCATTTT. Amino acids: CAWSGWPQLNQPQHF.

This chain uses TRBV6-6 with TRBJ1-5; tentatively, D is TRBD1 (5 bases). The CDR3 covers 15 residues. V dropped 5 bases and J dropped 7 bases, with 18 bases sitting between them. Germline V lookup: CDR1 MNHNY, CDR2 SVGAGI (reference sequence). The CDR3 protein is CASSPRPAGRQPQHF. CDR3 in DNA: TGTGCCAGCAGTCCGCGACCAGCAGGGAGGCAGCCCCAGCATTTT.

The chain recombines TRBV19 with TRBJ2-7, with 12 bases aligning to TRBD2. The trim removed 3 bases at V and 8 bases at J, leaving 5 bases unmatched. Germline-derived CDR1 and CDR2 are LNHDA and SQIVND (reference sequence). There are 14 residues in the CDR3. Written as DNA, the CDR3 is TGTGCCAGTAGTATCGAGACTAGCGGGAGTAAGCAGTACTTC. Translated: CASSIETSGSKQYF.

The rearrangement links TRBV7-3 to TRBJ1-6; the match to TRBD1 covers 9 bases. V lost 4 bases and J lost 10; bases outside the gene matches: 5. CDR1 SGHTA and CDR2 FQGTGA come from the germline V gene. This CDR3 contains 14 residues. CDR3 bases: TGTGCCAGCAGCTCCGGACAGGGGAGATCACCCCTCCACTTT. Encoded protein: CASSSGQGRSPLHF.